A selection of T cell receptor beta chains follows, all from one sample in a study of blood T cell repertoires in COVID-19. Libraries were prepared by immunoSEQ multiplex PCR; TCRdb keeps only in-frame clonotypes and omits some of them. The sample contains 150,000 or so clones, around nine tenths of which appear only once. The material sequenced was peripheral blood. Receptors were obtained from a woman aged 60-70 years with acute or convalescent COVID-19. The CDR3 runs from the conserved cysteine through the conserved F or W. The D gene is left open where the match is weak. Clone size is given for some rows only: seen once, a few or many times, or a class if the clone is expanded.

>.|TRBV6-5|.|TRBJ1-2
CASRTGWDYGYTF
TGTGCCAGCAGAACAGGGTGGGACTATGGCTACACCTTC
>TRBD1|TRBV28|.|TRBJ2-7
CASSLILGQGSEQYF
TGTGCCAGCAGTTTAATTCTTGGACAGGGCTCTGAGCAGTACTTC
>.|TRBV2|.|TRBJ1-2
CASSEGTIINYGYTF
TGTGCCAGCAGTGAAGGCACAATTATTAACTATGGCTACACCTTC
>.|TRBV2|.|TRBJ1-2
CATLRRSFNYGYTF
TGTGCCACCTTGAGGAGATCCTTTAACTATGGCTACACCTTC
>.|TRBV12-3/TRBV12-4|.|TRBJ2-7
CASSLTRTYEQYF
TGTGCCAGCAGTTTGACTAGAACCTACGAGCAGTACTTC
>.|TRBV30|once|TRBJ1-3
CAWSVNSPSGNTIYF
TGTGCCTGGAGTGTAAACAGTCCATCTGGAAACACCATATATTTT
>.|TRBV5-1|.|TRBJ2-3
CASSPQGQLLTQYF
TGCGCCAGCAGCCCCCAGGGTCAGCTCCTTACGCAGTATTTT
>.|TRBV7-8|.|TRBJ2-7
CASSATLYEQYF
TGTGCCAGCAGCGCAACTCTCTACGAGCAGTACTTC
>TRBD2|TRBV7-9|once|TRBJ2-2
CASSWLPASGGKNTGELFF
TGTGCCAGCAGCTGGCTCCCAGCTAGCGGGGGGAAGAACACCGGGGAGCTGTTTTTT
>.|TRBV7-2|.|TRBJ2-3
CASSLSPGTDTQYF
TGTGCCAGCAGCTTAAGCCCTGGCACAGATACGCAGTATTTT
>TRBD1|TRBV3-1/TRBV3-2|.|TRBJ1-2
CASSQDNFRGHGYTF
TGTGCCAGCAGCCAAGACAATTTTAGGGGGCATGGCTACACCTTC
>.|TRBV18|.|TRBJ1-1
CASSPRHPEAFF
TGTGCCAGCTCACCCCGACATCCTGAAGCTTTCTTT
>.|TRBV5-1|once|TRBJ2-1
CASSLARGLSSYNEQFF
TGCGCCAGCAGCTTGGCTCGAGGCCTTAGCTCCTACAATGAGCAGTTCTTC
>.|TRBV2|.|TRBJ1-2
CASPYSYGYTF
TGTGCCAGCCCCTACTCTTATGGCTACACCTTC
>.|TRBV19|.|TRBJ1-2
CASSIIQAPYGYTF
TGTGCCAGTAGTATTATACAGGCGCCCTATGGCTACACCTTC
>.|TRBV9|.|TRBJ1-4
CASSVGGGFTNEKLFF
TGTGCCAGCAGCGTGGGAGGCGGATTCACTAATGAAAAACTGTTTTTT
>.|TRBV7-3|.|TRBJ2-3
CASSPGADRTDTQYF
TGTGCCAGCAGCCCAGGGGCGGATCGCACAGATACGCAGTATTTT
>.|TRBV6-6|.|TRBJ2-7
CASSRGSVEQYF
TGTGCCAGCAGCCGCGGGTCGGTCGAGCAGTACTTC
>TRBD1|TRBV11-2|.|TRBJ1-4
CASSPTGQTNEKLFF
TGTGCCAGCAGCCCCACGGGACAGACTAATGAAAAACTGTTTTTT
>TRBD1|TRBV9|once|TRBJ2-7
CASSVDPDRGRYEQYF
TGTGCCAGCAGCGTAGACCCGGACAGGGGAAGGTACGAGCAGTACTTC
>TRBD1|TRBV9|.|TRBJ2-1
CVSSATGSSYNEQFF
TGTGTCAGCAGCGCGACAGGGAGCTCCTACAATGAGCAGTTCTTC
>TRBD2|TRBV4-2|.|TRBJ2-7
CASSPGGYEQYF
TGTGCCAGCAGCCCCGGGGGGTACGAGCAGTACTTC
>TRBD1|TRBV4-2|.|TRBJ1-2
CASSPQPGQGSYGYTF
TGTGCCAGCAGCCCCCAACCGGGACAGGGCTCCTATGGCTACACCTTC
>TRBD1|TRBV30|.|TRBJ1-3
CAWKPFGTEIYF
TGTGCCTGGAAGCCCTTCGGGACAGAGATATATTTT
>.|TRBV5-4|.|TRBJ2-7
CASSLEQGYEQYF
TGTGCCAGCAGCTTGGAACAGGGCTACGAGCAGTACTTC
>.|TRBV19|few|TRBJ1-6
CASIGRGRNSPLHF
TGTGCCAGTATCGGGAGAGGACGTAATTCACCCCTCCACTTT
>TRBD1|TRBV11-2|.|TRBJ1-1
CASSYGQVAEAFF
TGTGCCAGCAGCTACGGACAGGTGGCTGAAGCTTTCTTT
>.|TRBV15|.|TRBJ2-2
CATSREVPGYTGELFF
TGTGCCACCAGCAGAGAGGTCCCAGGGTACACCGGGGAGCTGTTTTTT
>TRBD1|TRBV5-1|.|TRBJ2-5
CASSLEGQGGETQYF
TGCGCCAGCAGCTTGGAGGGACAGGGCGGGGAGACCCAGTACTTC
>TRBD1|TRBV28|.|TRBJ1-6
CASSSDRRQGTGVF
TGTGCCAGCAGTTCCGATCGCCGACAGGGGACGGGGGTATTC
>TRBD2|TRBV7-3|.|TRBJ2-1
CASSSGLAGGYNEQFF
TGTGCCAGCAGCTCGGGACTAGCGGGGGGCTACAATGAGCAGTTCTTC
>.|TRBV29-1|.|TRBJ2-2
CSVRRVRAGNTGELFF
TGCAGCGTTAGGCGGGTAAGGGCCGGGAACACCGGGGAGCTGTTTTTT
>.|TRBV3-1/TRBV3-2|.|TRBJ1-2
CASSQEGGSYGYTF
TGTGCCAGCAGCCAAGAGGGGGGGTCCTATGGCTACACCTTC
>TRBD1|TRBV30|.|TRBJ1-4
CAWSPGQGASQLFF
TGTGCCTGGAGTCCGGGACAGGGGGCTTCTCAACTGTTTTTT
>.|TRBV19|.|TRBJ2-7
CASSIAGVIKTYEQYF
TGTGCCAGTAGTATAGCGGGGGTGATTAAGACCTACGAGCAGTACTTC
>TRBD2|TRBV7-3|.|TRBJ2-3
CASSLLARGFTDTQYF
TGTGCCAGCAGCTTATTGGCGCGGGGGTTCACAGATACGCAGTATTTT
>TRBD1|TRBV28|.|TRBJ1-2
CASSPPGTANYGYTF
TGTGCCAGCAGTCCTCCTGGGACAGCCAACTATGGCTACACCTTC
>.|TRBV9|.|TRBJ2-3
CASSVGSRTDTQYF
TGTGCCAGCAGCGTTGGCAGTCGCACAGATACGCAGTATTTT
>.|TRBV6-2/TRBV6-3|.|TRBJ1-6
CASSYGFRQGLASPLHF
TGTGCCAGCAGTTACGGTTTCCGCCAGGGGTTGGCTTCACCCCTCCACTTT
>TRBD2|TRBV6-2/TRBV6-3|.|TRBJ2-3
CASSRLAGAVDTQYF
TGTGCCAGCAGCCGACTAGCGGGGGCAGTCGATACGCAGTATTTT
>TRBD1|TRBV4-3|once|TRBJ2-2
CASSPGQGPTGELFF
TGCGCCAGCAGCCCCGGACAGGGGCCTACCGGGGAGCTGTTTTTT
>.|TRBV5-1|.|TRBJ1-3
CASSLSGTSGNTIYF
TGCGCCAGCAGCTTGTCAGGAACCTCTGGAAACACCATATATTTT
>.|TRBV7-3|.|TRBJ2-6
CASSLYVRRGKGTGANVLTF
TGTGCCAGCAGCTTATATGTACGGCGGGGAAAAGGCACTGGGGCCAACGTCCTGACTTTC
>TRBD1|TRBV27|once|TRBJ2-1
CASSLGQTNEQFF
TGTGCCAGCAGTCTGGGACAGACAAATGAGCAGTTCTTC
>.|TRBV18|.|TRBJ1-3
CASSPSGAGNTIYF
TGTGCCAGCTCACCATCCGGGGCTGGAAACACCATATATTTT
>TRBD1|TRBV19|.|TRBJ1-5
CASSTDRAGAGVQPQHF
TGTGCCAGTAGTACGGACAGGGCGGGGGCAGGAGTACAGCCCCAGCATTTT
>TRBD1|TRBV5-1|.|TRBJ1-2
CASEGTGASTGYTF
TGCGCCAGCGAAGGAACAGGGGCCTCAACTGGCTACACCTTC
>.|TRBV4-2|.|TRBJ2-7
CASSQVVVAVSYEQYF
TGTGCCAGCAGCCAAGTAGTCGTGGCGGTCTCCTACGAGCAGTACTTC
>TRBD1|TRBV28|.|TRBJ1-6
CASSWAGGSSPLHF
TGTGCCAGCAGTTGGGCAGGGGGGTCTTCACCCCTCCACTTT
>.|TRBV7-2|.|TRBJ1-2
CASSQGPGEGYTF
TGTGCCAGCAGCCAGGGGCCTGGGGAGGGCTACACCTTC
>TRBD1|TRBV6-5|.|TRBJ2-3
CASSYSNRGFTDTQYF
TGTGCCAGCAGTTACTCCAACAGGGGATTCACAGATACGCAGTATTTT
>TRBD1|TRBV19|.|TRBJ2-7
CASSTPGQGPPYEQYF
TGTGCCAGTAGTACGCCGGGACAGGGGCCGCCCTACGAGCAGTACTTC
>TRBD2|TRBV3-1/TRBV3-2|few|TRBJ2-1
CASSQGLAGARGSYEQFF
TGTGCCAGCAGCCAAGGGCTAGCGGGGGCCAGGGGCAGCTATGAGCAGTTCTTC
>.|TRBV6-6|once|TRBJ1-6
CASSYSPTGDNSPLHF
TGTGCCAGCAGTTACTCCCCGACGGGGGATAATTCACCCCTCCACTTT